This is a list of T cell receptor beta chains from one sample in a study of regulatory T cells in long-lasting Graves disease. TCRdb itself ran the multiplex PCR reads through MiXCR, one entry per CDR3 protein. The sample includes around 400,000 distinct CDR3 sequences, about 15% of them seen just once. These data were also reused for a study on T cells in Graves' hyperthyroidism and ophthalmopathy.

The specimen comprised peripheral blood mononuclear cells (PBMCs), sampled at new diagnosis, from a patient treated with antithyroid drugs. These receptors came from a middle-aged woman with Graves disease. Both conserved end residues are part of each CDR3. The D gene is left open where the match is weak. Size tells how often a clone was seen (once, few, many) or the class of an expanded clone, and some rows leave it out.

J gene: TRBJ2-7; V gene: TRBV10-2; clone size: many; D gene: TRBD2; CDR3 DNA: TGCGCCATCGCGAGTAGCGGGAGGTCGTACGAGCAGTACTTC; CDR3 protein: CAIASSGRSYEQYF
J gene: TRBJ2-1; V gene: TRBV6-1; clone size: few; D gene: .; CDR3 DNA: TGTGCCAGCAGCTTTAAGGGGGACAATGAGCAGTTCTTC; CDR3 protein: CASSFKGDNEQFF
J gene: TRBJ1-1; V gene: TRBV30; clone size: few; D gene: .; CDR3 DNA: TGTGCCTGGAGACTAGACACGAACACTGAAGCTTTCTTT; CDR3 protein: CAWRLDTNTEAFF
J gene: TRBJ2-1; V gene: TRBV20-1; clone size: .; D gene: TRBD2; CDR3 DNA: TGCAGTGCTGATAAAGGGACTAGCGGGAAGGGTGAGCAGTTCTTC; CDR3 protein: CSADKGTSGKGEQFF
J gene: TRBJ2-7; V gene: TRBV27; clone size: .; D gene: .; CDR3 DNA: TGTGCCAGCAGTTCGCCCCTCTCTCGGGGAAACTACGAGCAGTACTTC; CDR3 protein: CASSSPLSRGNYEQYF
J gene: TRBJ2-3; V gene: TRBV14; clone size: many; D gene: .; CDR3 DNA: TGTGCCAGCAGCCAAGGGTACCGTGGCACAGATACGCAGTATTTT; CDR3 protein: CASSQGYRGTDTQYF
J gene: TRBJ2-1; V gene: TRBV11-2; clone size: many; D gene: TRBD2; CDR3 DNA: TGTGCCAGCAGCTTAGAGCGGCTAGCGGTGACCTACAATGAGCAGTTCTTC; CDR3 protein: CASSLERLAVTYNEQFF
J gene: TRBJ2-3; V gene: TRBV30; clone size: many; D gene: .; CDR3 DNA: TGTGCCTGGAGTGTGTCAGGCCCAAGGGATACGCAGTATTTT; CDR3 protein: CAWSVSGPRDTQYF
J gene: TRBJ2-7; V gene: TRBV28; clone size: many; D gene: TRBD1; CDR3 DNA: TGTGCCACCAGACGGGACAGCTACGAGCAGTACTTC; CDR3 protein: CATRRDSYEQYF
J gene: TRBJ1-3; V gene: TRBV7-9; clone size: .; D gene: .; CDR3 DNA: TGTGCCAGCAGCGCCACAGGTCGAGGAAACACCATATATTTT; CDR3 protein: CASSATGRGNTIYF
J gene: TRBJ2-7; V gene: TRBV18; clone size: many; D gene: .; CDR3 DNA: TGTGCCAGCTCACAGGACCAAACTGGCTACGAGCAGTACTTC; CDR3 protein: CASSQDQTGYEQYF
J gene: TRBJ2-1; V gene: TRBV11-2; clone size: many; D gene: TRBD2; CDR3 DNA: TGTGCCAGCAGCTCCGCACTAGCGCTCGGCAATGAGCAGTTCTTC; CDR3 protein: CASSSALALGNEQFF
J gene: TRBJ1-2; V gene: TRBV30; clone size: many; D gene: TRBD1; CDR3 DNA: TGTGCCTGGAGTGTAAAGGGGGCCGGCTATGGCTACACCTTC; CDR3 protein: CAWSVKGAGYGYTF
J gene: TRBJ2-5; V gene: TRBV7-3; clone size: many; D gene: TRBD1; CDR3 DNA: TGTGCCAGCAGCCAAGGACAGGGGGGCGAGACCCAGTACTTC; CDR3 protein: CASSQGQGGETQYF
J gene: TRBJ2-3; V gene: TRBV10-2; clone size: .; D gene: .; CDR3 DNA: TGCGCCAGCCAAGAAGGAGATACGCAGTATTTT; CDR3 protein: CASQEGDTQYF
J gene: TRBJ2-7; V gene: TRBV12-3/TRBV12-4; clone size: many; D gene: .; CDR3 DNA: TGTGCCAGCAGTTTAACAGGGCGGGGGCCTTCCTACGAGCAGTACTTC; CDR3 protein: CASSLTGRGPSYEQYF
J gene: TRBJ1-1; V gene: TRBV20-1; clone size: .; D gene: .; CDR3 DNA: TGCAGTGCCAAACCAGCCTCCGTGAACACTGAAGCTTTCTTT; CDR3 protein: CSAKPASVNTEAFF
J gene: TRBJ2-7; V gene: TRBV12-5; clone size: many; D gene: .; CDR3 DNA: TGTGCTAGTGGTTTGGTACTAGGGCGGAGTTCCTACGAGCAGTACTTC; CDR3 protein: CASGLVLGRSSYEQYF
J gene: TRBJ1-6; V gene: TRBV6-1; clone size: many; D gene: .; CDR3 DNA: TGTGCCAGCAGGCCCCCGGGGGACACGACGCCAGAACCCCTCCACTTT; CDR3 protein: CASRPPGDTTPEPLHF
J gene: TRBJ2-5; V gene: TRBV6-1; clone size: many; D gene: .; CDR3 DNA: TGTGCCAGCAGAGAGGACGGGTGGAGAGAGACCCAGTACTTC; CDR3 protein: CASREDGWRETQYF
J gene: TRBJ2-5; V gene: TRBV12-3/TRBV12-4; clone size: .; D gene: .; CDR3 DNA: TGTGCCAGCAGTTTCCTGAAGCGGACCCAGTACTTC; CDR3 protein: CASSFLKRTQYF
J gene: TRBJ2-5; V gene: TRBV15; clone size: .; D gene: .; CDR3 DNA: TGTGCCACCAGCAGAGAATCAGGGGTCGAGACCCAGTACTTC; CDR3 protein: CATSRESGVETQYF
J gene: TRBJ2-7; V gene: TRBV14; clone size: .; D gene: TRBD2; CDR3 DNA: TGTGCCAGCAGCCAAGGACTAGCGGGAGAGTACGAGCAGTACTTC; CDR3 protein: CASSQGLAGEYEQYF
J gene: TRBJ2-5; V gene: TRBV7-6; clone size: .; D gene: TRBD1; CDR3 DNA: TGTGCCAGCAGCTTAGTGAGGACAGGGGGTTCTTGGGAGACCCAGTACTTC; CDR3 protein: CASSLVRTGGSWETQYF
J gene: TRBJ2-7; V gene: TRBV10-3; clone size: many; D gene: .; CDR3 DNA: TGTGCCATCAGTGCAGCGGAGGCGTACGAGCAGTACTTC; CDR3 protein: CAISAAEAYEQYF
J gene: TRBJ2-3; V gene: TRBV5-1; clone size: few; D gene: .; CDR3 DNA: TGCGCCAGCAGCTTGGATCTGGTGTCGCGGCCATTTGATACGCAGTATTTT; CDR3 protein: CASSLDLVSRPFDTQYF
J gene: TRBJ1-4; V gene: TRBV25-1; clone size: many; D gene: TRBD1; CDR3 DNA: TGTGCCAGCAGCACTGGAATGACCGTGGACAGGAGTAATGAAAAACTGTTTTTT; CDR3 protein: CASSTGMTVDRSNEKLFF
J gene: TRBJ2-7; V gene: TRBV27; clone size: .; D gene: .; CDR3 DNA: TGTGCCAGCAGCAGGACTACCTCCTACGAGCAGTACTTC; CDR3 protein: CASSRTTSYEQYF
J gene: TRBJ2-7; V gene: TRBV7-8; clone size: many; D gene: .; CDR3 DNA: TGTGCCAGCAGCCCCGTGACTTTTGGCTACGAGCAGTACTTC; CDR3 protein: CASSPVTFGYEQYF